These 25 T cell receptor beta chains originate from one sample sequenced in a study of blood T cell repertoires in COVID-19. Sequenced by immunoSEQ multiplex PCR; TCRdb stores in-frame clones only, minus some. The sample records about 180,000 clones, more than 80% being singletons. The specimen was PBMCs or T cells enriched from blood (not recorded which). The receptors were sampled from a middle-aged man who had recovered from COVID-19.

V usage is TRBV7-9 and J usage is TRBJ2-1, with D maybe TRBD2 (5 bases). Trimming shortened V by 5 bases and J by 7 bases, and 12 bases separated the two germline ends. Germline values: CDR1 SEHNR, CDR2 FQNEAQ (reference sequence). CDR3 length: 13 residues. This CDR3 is CASSLQPGNEQFF. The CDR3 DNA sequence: TGTGCCAGCAGCCTTCAGCCGGGGAATGAGCAGTTCTTC.

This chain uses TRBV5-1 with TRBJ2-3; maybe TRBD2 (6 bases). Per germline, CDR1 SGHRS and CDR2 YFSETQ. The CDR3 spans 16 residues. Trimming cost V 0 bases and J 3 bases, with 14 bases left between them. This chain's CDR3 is CASSLVRERGTDTQYF. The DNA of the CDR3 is TGCGCCAGCAGCTTGGTCCGGGAGCGAGGTACAGATACGCAGTATTTT.

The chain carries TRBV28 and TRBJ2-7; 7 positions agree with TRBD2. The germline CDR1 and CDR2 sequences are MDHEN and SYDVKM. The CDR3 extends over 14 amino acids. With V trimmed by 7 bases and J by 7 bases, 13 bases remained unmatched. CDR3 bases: TGTGCCAGCACTCGGACTCGGGAAGCGGGGGAGCAGTACTTC. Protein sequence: CASTRTREAGEQYF.

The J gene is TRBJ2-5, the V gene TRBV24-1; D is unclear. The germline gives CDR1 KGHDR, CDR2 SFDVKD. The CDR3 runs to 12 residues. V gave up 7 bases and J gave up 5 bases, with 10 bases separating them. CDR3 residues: CATRGSQETQYF. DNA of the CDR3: TGTGCCACCAGAGGTTCACAGGAGACCCAGTACTTC.

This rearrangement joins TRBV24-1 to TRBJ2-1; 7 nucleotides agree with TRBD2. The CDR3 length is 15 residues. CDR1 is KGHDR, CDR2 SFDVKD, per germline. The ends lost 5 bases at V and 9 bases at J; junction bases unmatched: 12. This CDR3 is CATSAWGGMVGEQFF. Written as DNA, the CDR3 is TGTGCCACCAGTGCCTGGGGGGGGATGGTGGGTGAGCAGTTCTTC.

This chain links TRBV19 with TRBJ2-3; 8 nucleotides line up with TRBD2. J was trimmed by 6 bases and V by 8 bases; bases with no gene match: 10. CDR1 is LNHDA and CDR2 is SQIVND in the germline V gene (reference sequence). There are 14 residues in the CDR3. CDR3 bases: TGTGCCAGTGCGCGGGGGGACGAGGGGGATACGCAGTATTTT. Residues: CASARGDEGDTQYF.

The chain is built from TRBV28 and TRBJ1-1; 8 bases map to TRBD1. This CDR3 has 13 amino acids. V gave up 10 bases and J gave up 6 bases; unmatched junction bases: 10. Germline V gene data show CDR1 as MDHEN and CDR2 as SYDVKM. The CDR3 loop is CAITGGGNPEAFF. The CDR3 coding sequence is TGTGCCATTACAGGGGGTGGGAATCCTGAAGCTTTCTTT.

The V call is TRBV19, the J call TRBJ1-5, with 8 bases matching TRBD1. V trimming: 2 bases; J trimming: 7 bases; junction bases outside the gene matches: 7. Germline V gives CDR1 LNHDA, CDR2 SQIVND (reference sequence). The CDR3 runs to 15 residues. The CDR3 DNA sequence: TGTGCCAGTAGTATACAGGGACAGGCTAGGCAGCCCCAGCATTTT. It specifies CASSIQGQARQPQHF.

CDR3 in amino acids: CASSSVWGEVPYNEQFF. The CDR3 DNA reads as TGCGCCAGCAGTTCCGTTTGGGGGGAAGTCCCTTATAATGAGCAGTTCTTC. V usage is TRBV10-1 and J usage is TRBJ2-1; tentative D call: TRBD2 (6 bases). Germline-derived CDR1 and CDR2 are WNHNN and SYGVQD (reference sequence). The V end was cut by 5 bases, the J end by 7 bases, with 24 bases between. The CDR3 is 17 amino acids.

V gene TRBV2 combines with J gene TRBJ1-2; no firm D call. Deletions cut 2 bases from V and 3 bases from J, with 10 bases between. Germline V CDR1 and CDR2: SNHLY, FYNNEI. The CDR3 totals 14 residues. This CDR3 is CASSEYGIDYGYTF. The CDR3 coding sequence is TGTGCCAGCAGTGAATATGGCATTGACTATGGCTACACCTTC.

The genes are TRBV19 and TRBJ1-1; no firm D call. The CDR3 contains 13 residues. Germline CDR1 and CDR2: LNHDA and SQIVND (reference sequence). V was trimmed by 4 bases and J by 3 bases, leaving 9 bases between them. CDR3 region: CASSTSQYTEAFF. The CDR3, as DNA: TGTGCCAGTAGTACTAGCCAGTACACTGAAGCTTTCTTT.

CDR3 sequence (DNA): TGTGCCAGCAGTGGGACAGGGGGCTATGGCTACACCTTC. Amino acids: CASSGTGGYGYTF. The V call is TRBV25-1, the J call TRBJ1-2; TRBD1 matches at 10 bases. This CDR3 is 13 amino acids long. Trimming took 4 bases from V and 4 from J; bases not matched to a gene: 0. Germline V CDR1 and CDR2: MGHDK, SYGVNS.

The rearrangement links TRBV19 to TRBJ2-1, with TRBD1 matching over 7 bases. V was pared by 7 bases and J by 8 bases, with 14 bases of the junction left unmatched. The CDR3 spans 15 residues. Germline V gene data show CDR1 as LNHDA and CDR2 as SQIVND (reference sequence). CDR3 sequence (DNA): TGTGCCAGTACCCGCCCAGGGGGAAGTTCGGATGAGCAGTTCTTC. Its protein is CASTRPGGSSDEQFF.

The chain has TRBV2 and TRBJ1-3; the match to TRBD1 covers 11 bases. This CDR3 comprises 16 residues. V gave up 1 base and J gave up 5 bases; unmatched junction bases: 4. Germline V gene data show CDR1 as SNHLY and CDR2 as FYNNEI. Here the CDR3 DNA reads TGTGCCAGCAGTGAAGAGGGGACAGGGGGTAGAAACACCATATATTTT. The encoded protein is CASSEEGTGGRNTIYF.

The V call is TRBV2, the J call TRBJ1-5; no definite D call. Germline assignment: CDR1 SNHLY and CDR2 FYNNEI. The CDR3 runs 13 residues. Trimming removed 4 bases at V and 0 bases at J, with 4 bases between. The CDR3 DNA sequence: TGTGCCAGCAGTGGCTATAGCAATCAGCCCCAGCATTTT. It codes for CASSGYSNQPQHF.

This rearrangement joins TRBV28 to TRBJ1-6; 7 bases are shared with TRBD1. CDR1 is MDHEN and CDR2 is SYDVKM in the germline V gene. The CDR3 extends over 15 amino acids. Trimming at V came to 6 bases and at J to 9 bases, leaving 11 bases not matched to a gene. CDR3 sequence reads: CASSHDRDSVSPLHF. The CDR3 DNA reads TGTGCCAGCAGCCACGACAGGGATTCCGTTTCACCCCTCCACTTT.

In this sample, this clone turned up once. CDR3 in amino acids: CAIRSSVGLGASDTQYF. The CDR3 region has the DNA TGTGCCATCAGGTCATCGGTGGGTTTGGGCGCTTCAGATACGCAGTATTTT. This sequence joins TRBV10-3 and TRBJ2-3, with D hard to call. The germline V gene encodes CDR1 ENHRY and CDR2 SYGVKD. This CDR3 comprises 17 residues. Trimming removed 6 bases from V and 4 bases from J, with 23 bases in between.

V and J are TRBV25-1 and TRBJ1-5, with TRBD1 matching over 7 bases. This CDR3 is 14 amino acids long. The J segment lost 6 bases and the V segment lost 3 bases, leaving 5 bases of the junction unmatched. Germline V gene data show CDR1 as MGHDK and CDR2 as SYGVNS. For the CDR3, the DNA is TGTGCCAGCAGTGACAATACAGGGGTTCAGCCCCAGCATTTT. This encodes CASSDNTGVQPQHF. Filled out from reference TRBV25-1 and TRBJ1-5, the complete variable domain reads EADIYQTPRYLVIGTGKKITLECSQTMGHDKMYWYQQDPGMELHLIHYSYGVNSTEKGDLSSESTVSRIRTEHFPLTLESARPSHTSQYLCASSDNTGVQPQHFGDGTRLSIL.

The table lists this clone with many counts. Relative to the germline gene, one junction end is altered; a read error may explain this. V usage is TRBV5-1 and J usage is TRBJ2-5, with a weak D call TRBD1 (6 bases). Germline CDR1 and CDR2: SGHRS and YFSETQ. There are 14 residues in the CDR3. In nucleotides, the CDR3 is TGCGCCAGCCGCTTACAGGGTTCCCAAGAGACCCAGTACTTC. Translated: CASRLQGSQETQYF.

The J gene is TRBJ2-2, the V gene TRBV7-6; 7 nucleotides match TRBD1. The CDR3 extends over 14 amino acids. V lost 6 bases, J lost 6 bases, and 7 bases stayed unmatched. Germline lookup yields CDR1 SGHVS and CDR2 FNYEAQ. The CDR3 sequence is CASSSLTGPGELFF. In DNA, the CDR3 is TGTGCCAGCAGTTCCTTGACAGGGCCCGGGGAGCTGTTTTTT.

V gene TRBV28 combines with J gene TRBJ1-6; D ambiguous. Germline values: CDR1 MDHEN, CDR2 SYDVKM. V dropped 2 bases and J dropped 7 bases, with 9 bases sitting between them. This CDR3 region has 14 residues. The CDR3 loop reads CASSLGQTNSPLHF. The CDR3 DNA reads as TGTGCCAGCAGTTTAGGGCAGACGAATTCACCCCTCCACTTT.

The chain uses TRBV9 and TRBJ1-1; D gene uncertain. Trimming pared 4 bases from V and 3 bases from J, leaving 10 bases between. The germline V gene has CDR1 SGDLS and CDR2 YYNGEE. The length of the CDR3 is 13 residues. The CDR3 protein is CASSRTGHTEAFF. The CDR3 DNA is TGTGCCAGCAGCCGAACGGGTCACACTGAAGCTTTCTTT. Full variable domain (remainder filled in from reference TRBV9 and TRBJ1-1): DSGVTQTPKHLITATGQRVTLRCSPRSGDLSVYWYQQSLDQGLQFLIQYYNGEERAKGNILERFSAQQFPDLHSELNLSSLELGDSALYFCASSRTGHTEAFFGQGTRLTVV.

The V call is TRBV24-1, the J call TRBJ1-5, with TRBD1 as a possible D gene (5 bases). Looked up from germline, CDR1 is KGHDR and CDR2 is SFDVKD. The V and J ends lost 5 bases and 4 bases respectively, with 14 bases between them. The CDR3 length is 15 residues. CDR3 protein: CATSGSGIGNQPQHF. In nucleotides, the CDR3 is TGTGCCACCAGTGGTTCAGGGATCGGGAATCAGCCCCAGCATTTT.

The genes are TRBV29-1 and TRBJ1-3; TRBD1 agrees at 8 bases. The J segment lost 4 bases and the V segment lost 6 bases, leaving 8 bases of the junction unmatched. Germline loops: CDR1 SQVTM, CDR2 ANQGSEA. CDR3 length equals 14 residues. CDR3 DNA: TGCAGCGTGAATCGGGACAGGTCGGGAAACACCATATATTTT. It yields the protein CSVNRDRSGNTIYF.

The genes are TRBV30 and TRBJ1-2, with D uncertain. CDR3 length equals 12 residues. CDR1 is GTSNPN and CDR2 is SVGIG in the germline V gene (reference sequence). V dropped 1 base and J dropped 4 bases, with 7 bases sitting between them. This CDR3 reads CAWSGLSYGYTF. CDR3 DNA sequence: TGTGCCTGGAGTGGACTGAGCTATGGCTACACCTTC.